This TCR beta chain was profiled in a study of CD8 T cells in Susac syndrome. TEMRA cells underwent FACS enrichment and CD8+ and CD4+ T cells underwent negative isolation. There are 15 residues in the CDR3. V shed 4 bases and J shed 4 bases, with 14 bases lying between them. CDR1 is LGHNA, CDR2 YSLEER, per germline. After extraction with the RNeasy kit, roughly 0.45 to 1 ug of the RNA was reverse transcribed using random hexamers. The immunoSEQ assay covered 54 Vbeta and 13 Jbeta segments for CDR3. From the immunoSEQ multiplex PCR reads, TCRdb called clonotypes with MiXCR, one entry per CDR3 protein. The sample shows more than 95,000 distinct CDR3 sequences, around 94% of them seen only once.

The material sequenced was CD4+ T cells from PBMCs. The receptor was isolated from a human donor in good health. The genes are TRBV4-3 and TRBJ2-1; possible D gene TRBD2, 6 bases. CDR3 in amino acids: CASSLAGSGYNEQFF. DNA for the CDR3: TGCGCCAGCAGCCTCGCCGGTAGCGGTTACAATGAGCAGTTCTTC.